One and the same sample provided the 30 T cell receptor beta chains below, sequenced in a study of T cell repertoires in cytomegalovirus infection. TCRdb re-called the reads with MiXCR, one entry per CDR3 protein. Here the sample spans a few hundred thousand distinct CDR3 sequences, roughly a sixth being singletons. Sequenced: PBMCs. The receptors shown here come from a human donor in good health (CMV status not recorded). Some clones in this sample may be carry-over from other donors' samples.

The V call is TRBV12-3 or TRBV12-4, the J call TRBJ1-1, with D maybe TRBD1 (5 bases). V was shortened by 6 bases and J by 0 bases, with 11 bases between the two germline ends. The CDR3 is 14 amino acids. The CDR3 reads CASRKQVLNTEAFF. In nucleotides, the CDR3 is TGTGCCAGCAGAAAACAGGTCTTGAACACTGAAGCTTTCTTT.

This clonotype was detected many times. The chain has TRBV7-2 and TRBJ2-1; possible D gene TRBD1, 5 bases. There are 14 residues in the CDR3. The V gene's germline CDR1 is SGHTA and CDR2 FQGNSA. The V end lost 1 base, the J end lost 8 bases, and 12 bases lay between the germline ends. CDR3 nucleotides: TGTGCCAGCAGCTTAGGGCAGCAGGGTCATGAGCAGTTCTTC. It specifies CASSLGQQGHEQFF.

This clonotype has ten or more counts. This rearrangement joins TRBV7-2 to TRBJ1-5; unclear D gene. This CDR3 contains 14 residues. Trimming took 1 base from V and 5 from J, leaving 9 bases between them. Germline V lookup: CDR1 SGHTA, CDR2 FQGNSA. This chain's CDR3 is CASSLVPADQPQHF. CDR3 bases: TGTGCCAGCAGCTTAGTCCCGGCCGATCAGCCCCAGCATTTT.

There are many counts of this clonotype. The rearrangement uses TRBV19 and TRBJ2-4, with TRBD1 matching over 7 bases. This CDR3 contains 18 residues. Germline CDR1 reads LNHDA; CDR2 reads SQIVND (reference sequence). V shed 6 bases, J shed 1 base, and the junction held 15 bases outside the gene matches. CDR3 sequence: CASRDRQGAPVAKNIQYF. The DNA of the CDR3 is TGTGCCAGTAGGGATCGACAGGGTGCGCCCGTGGCCAAAAACATTCAGTACTTC.

This clonotype was observed a few times. J is TRBJ1-5 and V is TRBV28, with 12 nucleotides matching TRBD1. The CDR3 spans 16 residues. The V segment lost 8 bases and the J segment 7 bases; nucleotides outside the gene matches: 12. Germline V gene sequence: CDR1 MDHEN, CDR2 SYDVKM. The CDR3 sequence is CASRIPGQGAKQPQHF. The CDR3 nucleotides read TGTGCCAGCCGGATTCCGGGACAGGGGGCAAAGCAGCCCCAGCATTTT.

As to this clonotype: One base away lies a much larger clone, so this may be a sequencing read error. This chain connects TRBV4-2 to TRBJ2-1; the match to TRBD2 covers 14 bases. The J segment lost 4 bases and the V segment lost 4 bases, leaving 6 bases of the junction unmatched. The CDR3 consists of 17 residues. The germline gives CDR1 LGHNA, CDR2 YNFKEQ. DNA for the CDR3: TGTGCCAGCAGCCCGCCGGGACTAGCGGGGGAGTACAATGAGCAGTTCTTC. It codes for CASSPPGLAGEYNEQFF.

This clonotype was detected many times. The J gene is TRBJ1-2, the V gene TRBV20-1; 8 bases are shared with TRBD1. Germline CDR1 and CDR2: DFQATT and SNEGSKA (reference sequence). CDR3 length: 15 residues. The V segment lost 1 base and the J segment 4 bases; nucleotides outside the gene matches: 8. The CDR3, as DNA: TGCAGTGCTAGAGGATCCCAGGGGGCGGGCTATGGCTACACCTTC. Translating it yields CSARGSQGAGYGYTF.

This clonotype was detected once. A read error may account for a junction end that differs from germline. The CDR3 protein is CASSLDSSSYNAQFF. Written as DNA, the CDR3 is TGTGCCAGCAGCTTGGACAGTTCCTCCTACAATGCGCAGTTCTTC. V gene TRBV5-4 combines with J gene TRBJ2-1; no definite D call. This CDR3 is built from 15 residues. Germline V CDR1 and CDR2: SGHNT, YYREEE (reference sequence).

There are a few counts of this clonotype. The chain recombines TRBV7-2 with TRBJ1-6, with D unclear. The CDR3 sequence is 14 residues long. Germline V gene lookup returns CDR1 SGHTA and CDR2 FQGNSA. V was pared by 8 bases and J by 0 bases, with 8 bases between. The CDR3 reads CASGESSYNSPLHF. In nucleotides, the CDR3 is TGTGCCAGCGGGGAAAGCTCCTATAATTCACCCCTCCACTTT.

This clonotype turned up a few times. The rearrangement joins TRBV6-1 to TRBJ2-3; 9 bases align to TRBD1. This CDR3 has 15 residues. Germline V gene lookup returns CDR1 MNHNS and CDR2 SASEGT. Germline trimming cut 2 bases from V and 1 base from J; bases unmatched to any gene: 1. CDR3 nucleotide sequence: TGTGCCAGCAGTGAAAGGACAGGGGGCACAGATACGCAGTATTTT. Translated, it gives CASSERTGGTDTQYF.

At least ten counts were recorded for this clonotype. The chain carries TRBV6-1 and TRBJ2-7; weak D call: TRBD2 (6 bases). Germline V gene sequence: CDR1 MNHNS, CDR2 SASEGT. There are 13 residues in the CDR3. V was shortened by 2 bases and J by 2 bases, with 7 bases between the two germline ends. CDR3 protein: CASSELAPYEQYF. CDR3 sequence (DNA): TGTGCCAGCAGTGAACTAGCGCCCTACGAGCAGTACTTC.

This clonotype has just a few counts. The V gene is TRBV2, the J gene TRBJ1-4; maybe TRBD1 (5 bases). V gave up 6 bases and J gave up 3 bases, with 11 bases separating them. The CDR3 extends over 14 amino acids. Germline CDR1 SNHLY, CDR2 FYNNEI. The DNA of the CDR3 is TGTGCCAGCAGCGCCGACAGACCTAATGAAAAACTGTTTTTT. It is translated as CASSADRPNEKLFF.

This clonotype showed up many times. This chain connects TRBV7-2 to TRBJ2-1; 10 nucleotides agree with TRBD1. The CDR3 has 16 amino acids. CDR1 is SGHTA and CDR2 is FQGNSA in the germline V gene. The trim removed 1 base at V and 2 bases at J, leaving 2 bases unmatched. The CDR3 DNA reads TGTGCCAGCAGCTTAGGGGACAGGGGAACCTACAATGAGCAGTTCTTC. Its translation is CASSLGDRGTYNEQFF.

This clonotype was found a few times. The chain couples TRBV19 to TRBJ2-3; 13 bases agree with TRBD2. Per the germline V gene, CDR1 is LNHDA and CDR2 is SQIVND (reference sequence). CDR3 length: 17 amino acids. The junction had 3 bases not matched to a gene; V was cut back by 3 bases and J by 0 bases. As DNA, the CDR3 is TGTGCCAGTAGTATGTGGACTAGCGGGGGTAGCACAGATACGCAGTATTTT. Its translation is CASSMWTSGGSTDTQYF.

The table lists this clonotype with many counts. The chain combines TRBV28 with TRBJ1-2; D gene ambiguous. V dropped 3 bases and J dropped 8 bases, with 7 bases sitting between them. The germline CDR1 and CDR2 sequences are MDHEN and SYDVKM. The length of the CDR3 is 11 residues. In nucleotides, the CDR3 is TGTGCCAGCAGTTTCACAAGAGGCTACACCTTC. Translated: CASSFTRGYTF.

This clonotype was seen ten or more times. The J gene is TRBJ1-2, the V gene TRBV28; D is unresolved. Trimming took off 4 bases at V and 3 bases at J, with 6 bases between the two ends. This CDR3 has 12 residues. The germline CDR1 and CDR2 sequences are MDHEN and SYDVKM. This CDR3 is CASSSPDYGYTF. The CDR3 nucleotides are TGTGCCAGCAGTTCCCCTGACTATGGCTACACCTTC.

This clonotype was counted ten times or more. This chain connects TRBV19 to TRBJ2-4; either TRBD1 or TRBD2 may supply D (5 bases each). This CDR3 contains 16 residues. The V end was cut by 6 bases, the J end by 0 bases, with 15 bases between. Germline-derived CDR1 and CDR2 are LNHDA and SQIVND (reference sequence). CDR3 loop: CASSALGTLAKNIQYF. The CDR3 DNA reads as TGTGCCAGTAGCGCACTTGGGACGTTAGCCAAAAACATTCAGTACTTC.

This clonotype has a count of ten or more. V usage is TRBV7-2 and J usage is TRBJ1-5; D is ambiguous. The CDR3 length is 14 residues. Trimming removed 5 bases from V and 0 bases from J, with 8 bases in between. CDR1 is SGHTA and CDR2 is FQGNSA in the germline V gene. The CDR3 DNA reads as TGTGCCAGCAGCGAGAGATATAGCAATCAGCCCCAGCATTTT. Protein product: CASSERYSNQPQHF.

The CDR3 spells CASSYSSGVISGANVLTF. CDR3 in DNA: TGTGCCAGCAGTTACTCTTCGGGGGTTATCTCTGGGGCCAACGTCCTGACTTTC. J is TRBJ2-6 and V is TRBV6-6; possible D gene TRBD2, 6 bases. The CDR3 totals 18 residues. V shed 0 bases and J shed 0 bases, with 12 bases lying between them. Germline CDR1 and CDR2: MNHNY and SVGAGI (reference sequence).

This rearrangement joins TRBV12-3 or TRBV12-4 to TRBJ1-1; possible D gene TRBD1, 6 bases. The germline V and J ends were trimmed by 3 bases and 11 bases, with 16 bases remaining between them. This CDR3 contains 13 residues. The CDR3 here is CASSFRAGAGAFF. Here the CDR3 DNA reads TGTGCCAGCAGTTTCAGGGCGGGGGCGGGGGCTTTCTTT.

The chain couples TRBV18 to TRBJ1-6; tentative D call: TRBD1 (6 bases). Per germline, CDR1 KGHSH and CDR2 LQKENI. The CDR3 has 18 amino acids. Trimming took 3 bases from V and 7 from J, leaving 22 bases between them. The CDR3 loop reads CASSPGFWGAMANSPLHF. CDR3 in DNA: TGTGCCAGCTCACCGGGTTTCTGGGGGGCGATGGCCAATTCACCCCTCCACTTT.

The chain recombines TRBV29-1 with TRBJ1-2; D gene uncertain. The CDR3 loop spans 13 amino acids. Per germline, CDR1 SQVTM and CDR2 ANQGSEA. With 3 bases removed from V and 4 bases from J, the gap between germline ends came to 12 bases. CDR3 in DNA: TGCAGCGTTGACACATTCGAGGGCTATGGCTACACCTTC. Translating gives CSVDTFEGYGYTF.

This clonotype was found many times. The J gene is TRBJ2-1, the V gene TRBV4-1; D is uncertain. The germline gives CDR1 MGHRA, CDR2 YSYEKL. V lost 0 bases and J 9 bases, leaving 6 bases between the germline ends. The CDR3 sequence is 12 residues long. CDR3 nucleotides: TGCGCCAGCAGCCAAGAGGCAGGTGAGCAGTTCTTC. Translation: CASSQEAGEQFF.

In the case of this clonotype: At one end, the junction sequence differs from germline, possibly due to a read error. The V call is TRBV7-9, the J call TRBJ2-5, with 8 positions matching TRBD1. Germline V gene sequence: CDR1 SEHNR, CDR2 FQNEAQ (reference sequence). The CDR3 contains 15 residues. The CDR3 bases are TGTGGCAGCAGTCCTAGAGGACAGGGTCAAGAGACCCAGTACTTC. The encoded protein is CGSSPRGQGQETQYF. Variable domain in full (rest from reference TRBV7-9 and TRBJ2-5): DTGVSQNPRHKITKRGQNVTFRCDPISEHNRLYWYRQTLGQGPEFLTYFQNEAQLEKSRLLSDRFSAERPKGSFSTLEIQRTEQGDSAMYLCGSSPRGQGQETQYFGPGTRLLVL.

This clonotype was counted ten times or more. The V call is TRBV6-1, the J call TRBJ2-3, with D possibly TRBD2 on 5 matching bases. The CDR3 runs 15 residues. Germline CDR1 and CDR2: MNHNS and SASEGT. Trimming cost V 5 bases and J 2 bases, with 14 bases left between them. CDR3 DNA sequence: TGTGCCAGCAGTCGTCTCAGCGGCGACACAGATACGCAGTATTTT. Translated, it gives CASSRLSGDTDTQYF.

This clonotype occurred a few times. This chain uses TRBV27 with TRBJ2-5, with 7 bases aligning to TRBD2. This CDR3 is 13 amino acids long. Looked up from germline, CDR1 is MNHEY and CDR2 is SMNVEV (reference sequence). The V and J ends lost 5 bases and 3 bases, in that order; junction bases with no gene match: 3. CDR3 nucleotides: TGTGCCAGCAGTCGAGCGGGGAAAGAGACCCAGTACTTC. Protein sequence: CASSRAGKETQYF.

This clonotype was picked up many times. The chain couples TRBV7-8 to TRBJ1-1; D might be TRBD1 (5 bases). Germline V gives CDR1 SGHVS, CDR2 FQNEAQ. Trimming took 5 bases from V and 1 from J, leaving 11 bases between them. The CDR3 sequence is 14 residues long. The CDR3 nucleotides are TGTGCCAGCAGCCCCGGGACGCCGAACACTGAAGCTTTCTTT. Its protein product is CASSPGTPNTEAFF.

This clonotype was seen a few times. This sequence joins TRBV19 and TRBJ1-5, with D possibly matching TRBD1 (5 bases). V lost 5 bases and J lost 4, with 12 bases in between. Per the germline V gene, CDR1 is LNHDA and CDR2 is SQIVND (reference sequence). This CDR3 contains 14 residues. The CDR3 coding sequence is TGTGCCAGTAGTTGGCGGACAACAAATCAGCCCCAGCATTTT. Amino acids: CASSWRTTNQPQHF.

This CDR3 reads CASRVQGLNQPQHF. CDR3 sequence (DNA): TGTGCCAGCAGGGTACAGGGGTTAAATCAGCCCCAGCATTTT. The chain carries TRBV28 and TRBJ1-5; 7 bases match TRBD1. The V and J ends lost 6 bases and 4 bases, in that order; junction bases with no gene match: 6. Germline assignment: CDR1 MDHEN and CDR2 SYDVKM. This CDR3 has 14 amino acids.

This clonotype was detected many times. J is TRBJ2-3 and V is TRBV20-1, with 12 bases aligning to TRBD2. The CDR3 is made up of 16 amino acids. Germline V gene data show CDR1 as DFQATT and CDR2 as SNEGSKA (reference sequence). Trimming removed 2 bases from V and 4 bases from J; junction bases left unmatched: 7. The CDR3 reads CSARRGRLAGADTQYF. As DNA, the CDR3 is TGCAGTGCTAGAAGGGGACGACTAGCGGGGGCAGATACGCAGTATTTT.